This T cell receptor (beta chain) was sequenced in a study of monozygotic twins with inflammatory bowel disease. The CDR3 has 13 residues. Germline V gene data show CDR1 as DFQATT and CDR2 as SNEGSKA (reference sequence). cDNA for TCRalpha and TCRbeta was amplified by nested PCRs of about 15 then 8 to 10 cycles. TCRdb re-called the 5' RACE reads and shows each CDR3 protein once, DNA omitted. The sample table sets out 80,000 or so distinct CDR3 sequences. The V call is TRBV20-1, the J call TRBJ1-2. This TCR derives from a human donor with ulcerative colitis or Crohn's disease, or a healthy co-twin of an affected twin (not recorded which). Sequenced: blood. The CDR3 here is CSATPTGRVGYTF.